A single sample is the source of the 4 T cell receptor beta chains below, sequenced in a study of Ad26.COV2.S vaccination and SARS-CoV-2 variants (TCRdb year 2021). This specimen's treatment or condition label, per the study, means: 15 to 20 received Ad26.COV2.S at low or high dose, single or two shots; roughly five received placebo; per-sample allocation not given. For vaccine and placebo recipients, the sequenced repertoires came from samples collected on day 63 after the first injection. The method was the immunoSEQ multiplex PCR assay. The table was pulled from immuneACCESS by TCRdb, which kept in-frame rearrangements only. Such tables lose some clones; where checked, under half of the loss comes from unresolved V genes, and the rest has no known cause. Here the sample has some 320,000 clones; roughly 86% occur a single time. The ten largest account for more than 1.5% of the sample. Sequenced here: peripheral blood, sampled in a trial of Ad26.COV2.S vaccine versus placebo. The receptor source for this set is a person between 18 and 60 years old who received the Ad26.COV2.S COVID-19 vaccine or a placebo.

The rearrangement joins TRBV5-1 to TRBJ2-3, with TRBD2 matching 8 bases. V shed 2 bases, J shed 1 base, and the junction held 0 bases outside the gene matches. Germline values: CDR1 SGHRS, CDR2 YFSETQ. This CDR3 region has 14 residues. The CDR3 protein is CASSLLAGTDTQYF. CDR3 sequence (DNA): TGCGCCAGCAGCTTACTAGCGGGCACAGATACGCAGTATTTT.

The rearrangement links TRBV7-2 to TRBJ1-3, with 7 nucleotides matching TRBD1. This CDR3 spans 15 amino acids. In germline, CDR1 is SGHTA, CDR2 FQGNSA. The ends lost 0 bases at V and 4 bases at J; junction bases unmatched: 3. CDR3 in amino acids: CASSLARGAGNTIYF. As DNA, the CDR3 is TGTGCCAGCAGCTTAGCCAGGGGGGCGGGAAACACCATATATTTT. Full variable domain (rest looked up from reference TRBV7-2 and TRBJ1-3): GAGVSQSPSNKVTEKGKDVELRCDPISGHTALYWYRQSLGQGLEFLIYFQGNSAPDKSGLPSDRFSAERTGGSVSTLTIQRTQQEDSAVYLCASSLARGAGNTIYFGEGSWLTVV.

The chain couples TRBV24-1 to TRBJ2-3; tentative D call: TRBD2 (6 bases). Germline lookup yields CDR1 KGHDR and CDR2 SFDVKD. The CDR3 contains 14 residues. V gave up 6 bases and J gave up 0 bases, with 9 bases separating them. CDR3 protein: CATSSGSSTDTQYF. In DNA form, the CDR3 reads TGTGCCACCAGTAGCGGGTCTAGCACAGATACGCAGTATTTT.

The chain combines TRBV4-1 with TRBJ1-1; 8 bases are shared with TRBD1. Trimming cost V 2 bases and J 12 bases; bases outside gene matches: 11. The CDR3 spans 14 residues. Germline V CDR1 and CDR2: MGHRA, YSYEKL. As DNA, the CDR3 is TGCGCCAGCAGCCAAATAATCAGGGGGCTCGAAACTTTCTTT. Translation gives CASSQIIRGLETFF.